These 25 T cell receptor beta chains were sequenced from one sample in a study of long-term antiretroviral therapy in people with HIV. Runs used v3.0 of the immunoSEQ assay and were done at survey level. Sequencing was performed with immunoSEQ multiplex PCR; in TCRdb, only in-frame clones are kept and a portion is missing. The data show approximately 32,000 clones, with approximately 85% seen just once and under 15% held by the top ten. The sequencing here drew on unsorted PBMCs, taken 0.3 years after starting antiretroviral therapy. The receptors come from a man aged 18 to 30 with HIV.

V gene TRBV30 combines with J gene TRBJ2-5, with D possibly matching TRBD2 (5 bases). The length of the CDR3 is 11 residues. Germline values: CDR1 GTSNPN, CDR2 SVGIG (reference sequence). The V end lost 2 bases, the J end lost 5 bases, and 6 bases lay between the germline ends. The CDR3 DNA reads TGTGCCTGGAGTAGAGGGGAGACCCAGTACTTC. It yields the protein CAWSRGETQYF.

This chain connects TRBV6-1 to TRBJ1-2, with D unresolved. Trimming pared 7 bases from V and 1 base from J, leaving 1 base between. Germline loops: CDR1 MNHNS, CDR2 SASEGT. CDR3 length equals 10 residues. In DNA, the CDR3 is TGTGCCAGCATTAACTATGGCTACACCTTC. Protein: CASINYGYTF.

V usage is TRBV28 and J usage is TRBJ2-7; 11 bases are shared with TRBD2. V was clipped by 5 bases and J by 9 bases; unmatched bases: 12. The CDR3 covers 15 residues. Per the germline V gene, CDR1 is MDHEN and CDR2 is SYDVKM. The CDR3 loop is CASSTGLAGVSRQYF. The DNA of the CDR3 is TGTGCCAGCAGTACTGGACTAGCGGGCGTATCTCGGCAGTACTTC.

The CDR3 loop is CSVGVRGYEQYF. DNA for the CDR3: TGCAGCGTTGGCGTCAGGGGGTACGAGCAGTACTTC. The rearrangement joins TRBV29-1 to TRBJ2-7, with 7 bases aligning to TRBD1. V shed 4 bases and J 4 bases; nucleotides not matched to a gene: 4. This CDR3 region has 12 residues. The germline V gene has CDR1 SQVTM and CDR2 ANQGSEA.

The gene calls are TRBV11-1 and TRBJ2-1; TRBD2 matches 14 bases. Germline assignment: CDR1 SGHAT and CDR2 FQDESV (reference sequence). Losses at the gene ends were 4 bases for V and 8 bases for J; bases not matched to a gene: 7. CDR3 length equals 16 residues. CDR3 DNA sequence: TGTGCCAGCAGCTCCCCGGGACTAGCGGGAGCAGATGAGCAGTTCTTC. It specifies CASSSPGLAGADEQFF.

This chain links TRBV5-1 with TRBJ1-2; no clear D gene. This CDR3 contains 14 residues. Germline CDR1 is SGHRS and CDR2 is YFSETQ. V shed 0 bases and J shed 0 bases, with 6 bases lying between them. Here the CDR3 reads CASSLGAANYGYTF. The DNA of the CDR3 is TGCGCCAGCAGCTTGGGGGCAGCTAACTATGGCTACACCTTC. Combining the CDR3 with reference TRBV5-1 and TRBJ1-2 gives the whole variable domain KAGVTQTPRYLIKTRGQQVTLSCSPISGHRSVSWYQQTPGQGLQFLFEYFSETQRNKGNFPGRFSGRQFSNSRSEMNVSTLELGDSALYLCASSLGAANYGYTFGSGTRLTVV.

The V gene is TRBV2, the J gene TRBJ1-1, with 9 bases that match TRBD1. Germline-derived CDR1 and CDR2 are SNHLY and FYNNEI. The V segment lost 6 bases and the J segment 6 bases; nucleotides outside the gene matches: 5. The CDR3 runs to 13 residues. The CDR3 coding sequence is TGTGCCAGCAGCGGGACAGGGCTCCCTGAAGCTTTCTTT. Translation gives CASSGTGLPEAFF.

The chain links TRBV15 to TRBJ2-7; D gene unclear. The V gene lost 0 bases and the J gene lost 8 bases, with 8 bases spanning the gap. The CDR3 covers 12 residues. CDR1 is LNHNV and CDR2 is YYDKDF in the germline V gene (reference sequence). CDR3 sequence (DNA): TGTGCCACCAGCAGAGACTCCGTCAAGCAGTACTTC. Translation: CATSRDSVKQYF.

This CDR3 is CASSPPGGSNTEAFF. As DNA, the CDR3 is TGTGCCAGCAGTCCCCCAGGGGGCTCGAACACTGAAGCTTTCTTT. V and J are TRBV6-6 and TRBJ1-1; 8 bases are a match to TRBD1. The CDR3 has 15 residues. Germline V gene data show CDR1 as MNHNY and CDR2 as SVGAGI (reference sequence). V lost 5 bases to trimming and J lost 1 base; unmatched junction nucleotides: 6.

The table lists this clone with a few counts. This chain connects TRBV4-2 to TRBJ2-1, with D perhaps TRBD1 or TRBD2 (5 bases each). Trimming removed 4 bases at V and 5 bases at J, with 12 bases between. The CDR3 has 14 amino acids. Germline CDR1 LGHNA, CDR2 YNFKEQ. The CDR3 nucleotides read TGTGCCAGCAGCCTCGCCCGGGACGACAATGAGCAGTTCTTC. Amino acid sequence: CASSLARDDNEQFF.

The chain recombines TRBV19 with TRBJ1-2; D remains ambiguous. V was trimmed by 4 bases and J by 3 bases, leaving 6 bases between them. Germline V CDR1 and CDR2: LNHDA, SQIVND (reference sequence). CDR3 length: 12 residues. CDR3 sequence: CASSTAYYGYTF. In DNA, the CDR3 is TGTGCCAGTAGTACGGCTTACTATGGCTACACCTTC.

The chain links TRBV4-1 to TRBJ2-7, with D possibly TRBD1 on 7 matching bases. CDR1 MGHRA and CDR2 YSYEKL come from the germline V gene. The CDR3 runs to 17 residues. V was clipped by 0 bases and J by 3 bases, with 18 bases between them. The CDR3 DNA follows: TGCGCCAGCAGCCAAGACTTGCGCCAGGGGGGACTCTACGAGCAGTACTTC. Amino acids: CASSQDLRQGGLYEQYF.

The genes are TRBV2 and TRBJ1-2; TRBD1 might be the D (5 bases). This CDR3 is built from 14 residues. The V gene lost 3 bases and the J gene lost 6 bases, with 14 bases spanning the gap. The germline CDR1 and CDR2 sequences are SNHLY and FYNNEI. DNA of the CDR3: TGTGCCAGCAGTGAGGGCAGGGTTGTACATGGCTACACCTTC. Protein sequence: CASSEGRVVHGYTF.

A word on this clone: An end of the junction does not agree with germline; a read error may underlie this. The CDR3 loop reads CASSLGGHYGYTF. In DNA, the CDR3 is TGTGCCAGCAGCTTAGGCGGACACTACGGCTACACCTTC. This chain joins TRBV11-2 and TRBJ1-2; tentative D call: TRBD1 (5 bases). CDR1 and CDR2 from the germline V gene are SGHAT and FQNNGV. The CDR3 sequence is 13 residues long. Full variable domain (outside the CDR3, taken from reference TRBV11-2 and TRBJ1-2): EAGVAQSPRYKIIEKRQSVAFWCNPISGHATLYWYQQILGQGPKLLIQFQNNGVVDDSQLPKDRFSAERLKGVDSTLKIQPAKLEDSAVYLCASSLGGHYGYTFGSGTRLTVV.

V gene TRBV11-2 combines with J gene TRBJ2-3; the match to TRBD1 covers 9 bases. This CDR3 spans 16 amino acids. CDR1 and CDR2 from the germline V gene are SGHAT and FQNNGV. V was pared by 1 base and J by 2 bases, with 4 bases of the junction left unmatched. The CDR3 here is CASSLGRDRVTDTQYF. CDR3 nucleotide sequence: TGTGCCAGCAGCTTAGGTCGGGACAGGGTCACAGATACGCAGTATTTT.

This clone occurred once. This chain links TRBV7-2 with TRBJ1-4; 8 nucleotides match TRBD1. CDR3 size: 16 residues. The V and J ends lost 7 bases and 7 bases, in that order; junction bases with no gene match: 14. Looked up from germline, CDR1 is SGHTA and CDR2 is FQGNSA. CDR3 in DNA: TGTGCCAGCACCATCCGGACAGGGAGTATGTCTGAAAAACTGTTTTTT. Translated: CASTIRTGSMSEKLFF.

The chain has TRBV7-2 and TRBJ2-3, with D perhaps TRBD2 (7 bases). This CDR3 spans 18 amino acids. CDR1 is SGHTA and CDR2 is FQGNSA in the germline V gene. The V and J ends lost 3 bases and 4 bases respectively, with 23 bases between them. The CDR3 bases are TGTGCCAGCAGCTTTGCCGGGGGGCTGGGAGGATCGGCAGATACGCAGTATTTT. Amino acids: CASSFAGGLGGSADTQYF.

CDR3 sequence: CASSESWGLTPDETQYF. The CDR3, as DNA: TGTGCCAGCAGTGAATCTTGGGGACTAACACCGGATGAGACCCAGTACTTC. The J gene is TRBJ2-5, the V gene TRBV25-1; 7 bases are shared with TRBD2. The V gene end was trimmed by 1 base and the J gene end by 5 bases; junction bases not matched to a gene: 13. CDR3 length: 17 residues. CDR1 and CDR2 from the germline V gene are MGHDK and SYGVNS.

The chain links TRBV5-1 to TRBJ2-1; D ambiguous. The CDR3 contains 17 residues. Germline V gene lookup returns CDR1 SGHRS and CDR2 YFSETQ. The V end lost 0 bases, the J end lost 1 base, and 14 bases lay between the germline ends. The CDR3 nucleotides read TGCGCCAGCAGCTTGGCTCGCAGTTCAACGTCCTACAATGAGCAGTTCTTC. This translates into CASSLARSSTSYNEQFF.

In this sample, this clone turned up a few times. The chain is built from TRBV7-2 and TRBJ1-5, with no clear D. The V end was cut by 5 bases, the J end by 6 bases, with 8 bases between. CDR3 length equals 12 residues. Per the germline V gene, CDR1 is SGHTA and CDR2 is FQGNSA. The CDR3 spells CASSNYLQPQHF. In DNA, the CDR3 is TGTGCCAGCAGCAATTATCTTCAGCCCCAGCATTTT.

This clone was detected only once. The chain couples TRBV6-5 to TRBJ2-7, with TRBD1 identical over 8 bases. The germline V gene has CDR1 MNHEY and CDR2 SVGAGI. There are 13 residues in the CDR3. V was clipped by 6 bases and J by 3 bases; unmatched bases: 4. The CDR3, as DNA: TGTGCCAGCAGACGACAGGGGAACTACGAGCAGTACTTC. Translated, it gives CASRRQGNYEQYF.

V and J are TRBV6-6 and TRBJ2-3; D ambiguous. CDR3 length equals 16 residues. V was clipped by 6 bases and J by 0 bases, with 16 bases between them. CDR1 MNHNY and CDR2 SVGAGI come from the germline V gene (reference sequence). For the CDR3, the DNA is TGTGCCAGCAGAGATTCAACGATCCCTAGCACAGATACGCAGTATTTT. This codes for CASRDSTIPSTDTQYF.

The chain carries TRBV5-1 and TRBJ2-7; 12 bases line up with TRBD2. The length of the CDR3 is 15 residues. V was clipped by 2 bases and J by 1 base; unmatched bases: 1. Per the germline V gene, CDR1 is SGHRS and CDR2 is YFSETQ. Here the CDR3 reads CASSLGLAGSYEQYF. CDR3 bases: TGCGCCAGCAGCTTAGGACTAGCGGGATCCTACGAGCAGTACTTC.

The J gene is TRBJ1-5, the V gene TRBV19; TRBD1 matches 7 bases. Trimming took 4 bases from V and 9 from J; bases not matched to a gene: 15. The CDR3 sequence is 16 residues long. In germline, CDR1 is LNHDA, CDR2 SQIVND (reference sequence). The DNA for the CDR3 is TGTGCCAGTAGTAGTGTTGACAGGGCCAACGGTACGCCCCAGCATTTT. This codes for CASSSVDRANGTPQHF.

The rearrangement joins TRBV7-3 to TRBJ2-7; TRBD2 matches at 9 bases. The CDR3 is 14 amino acids. V was pared by 1 base and J by 6 bases, with 4 bases of the junction left unmatched. The germline gives CDR1 SGHTA, CDR2 FQGTGA. The CDR3 DNA follows: TGTGCCAGCAGCTTAATGGGTAGCGGGAGCGAGCAGTACTTC. This gives the protein CASSLMGSGSEQYF.